This T cell receptor beta chain was retrieved from a study of blood T cell repertoires in COVID-19. Patients from Seattle were sampled longitudinally, starting during active infection. The method was immunoSEQ multiplex PCR; TCRdb's version includes in-frame clones alone and lacks a portion of them. Here the sample spans tens of thousands of clones, roughly 84% being singletons. The CDR3 consists of 17 residues. After removal of 5 bases from V and 3 bases from J, the junction contained 16 bases not matched to a gene. Germline V gene sequence: CDR1 SGDLS, CDR2 YYNGEE. The rearrangement uses TRBV9 and TRBJ1-1; TRBD1 agrees at 7 bases. Sample: peripheral blood. This sequence originates from a man aged 50 to 60 with COVID-19, enrolled during active disease. CDR3 coding DNA: TGTGCCAGCAGTCCGACCAATAGGGGGCGCGCGGACACTGAAGCTTTCTTT. Amino acid sequence: CASSPTNRGRADTEAFF.